A selection of T cell receptor beta chains follows, all from one sample in a study of blood T cell repertoires in COVID-19. Measured with immunoSEQ multiplex PCR; TCRdb has only the in-frame clones, and not every one. The sample consists of some 110,000 clones, around four fifths of them appearing once. Sequenced material: peripheral blood. These receptors were collected from a woman aged 70-85 years with acute or convalescent COVID-19. The conserved cysteine and the conserved F or W are not part of the CDR3 here. The order of the fields is CDR3 protein, clone size, J gene, V gene. The listing skips clone size in some rows; elsewhere it reads once, few, many or a size class.

cdr3_aa: ASSQDPGVGGNIQY
clone_size: few
j_call: TRBJ2-4
v_call: TRBV4-1

cdr3_aa: ASSLQSQNNEQF
clone_size: NA
j_call: TRBJ2-1
v_call: TRBV5-1

cdr3_aa: ASNTGPGYGYT
clone_size: NA
j_call: TRBJ1-2
v_call: TRBV6-5

cdr3_aa: ASSSGLAGGPPVNEQF
clone_size: NA
j_call: TRBJ2-1
v_call: TRBV5-1

cdr3_aa: SAGQGKDTQY
clone_size: NA
j_call: TRBJ2-3
v_call: TRBV29-1

cdr3_aa: ASREGWGGNTIY
clone_size: NA
j_call: TRBJ1-3
v_call: TRBV6-5

cdr3_aa: ASSSGETQY
clone_size: NA
j_call: TRBJ2-5
v_call: TRBV28

cdr3_aa: ATTTGYQETQY
clone_size: once
j_call: TRBJ2-5
v_call: TRBV15

cdr3_aa: ASGLLSNYGYT
clone_size: NA
j_call: TRBJ1-2
v_call: TRBV12-5

cdr3_aa: AWSGTSGGGYNEQF
clone_size: NA
j_call: TRBJ2-1
v_call: TRBV30

cdr3_aa: AISEGGANQPQH
clone_size: NA
j_call: TRBJ1-5
v_call: TRBV10-3

cdr3_aa: ASSQAQYQETQY
clone_size: NA
j_call: TRBJ2-5
v_call: TRBV4-2

cdr3_aa: ASSQDPAGPVAKNIQY
clone_size: NA
j_call: TRBJ2-4
v_call: TRBV4-2

cdr3_aa: ASSVGTTNTQY
clone_size: NA
j_call: TRBJ2-3
v_call: TRBV12-3/TRBV12-4

cdr3_aa: ASSVSQGADTQY
clone_size: few
j_call: TRBJ2-3
v_call: TRBV9

cdr3_aa: ASSPSGSSNIQY
clone_size: NA
j_call: TRBJ2-4
v_call: TRBV18

cdr3_aa: ASSFPGGEQY
clone_size: few
j_call: TRBJ2-7
v_call: TRBV7-3

cdr3_aa: ASGNLNTGELF
clone_size: NA
j_call: TRBJ2-2
v_call: TRBV19

cdr3_aa: ASSIEGLANQPQH
clone_size: NA
j_call: TRBJ1-5
v_call: TRBV19

cdr3_aa: ASSSGTSVKETQY
clone_size: NA
j_call: TRBJ2-5
v_call: TRBV7-6

cdr3_aa: ASSLGSGTGTVSGGYT
clone_size: NA
j_call: TRBJ1-2
v_call: TRBV5-1

cdr3_aa: ASSLEGQGAYNSPLH
clone_size: NA
j_call: TRBJ1-6
v_call: TRBV5-1

cdr3_aa: ASSSGLNTEAF
clone_size: NA
j_call: TRBJ1-1
v_call: TRBV12-3/TRBV12-4

cdr3_aa: SVAPGLASTGELF
clone_size: NA
j_call: TRBJ2-2
v_call: TRBV29-1

cdr3_aa: ASSLTRLNTGELF
clone_size: NA
j_call: TRBJ2-2
v_call: TRBV5-6

cdr3_aa: ARSLRCEQY
clone_size: NA
j_call: TRBJ2-7
v_call: TRBV5-3

cdr3_aa: ASGTGSNINQPQH
clone_size: NA
j_call: TRBJ1-5
v_call: TRBV5-8

cdr3_aa: ASSIGDREGQPQH
clone_size: NA
j_call: TRBJ1-5
v_call: TRBV19

cdr3_aa: ASSPLRLAGNTIY
clone_size: NA
j_call: TRBJ1-3
v_call: TRBV11-2

cdr3_aa: ASSRRGNYGYT
clone_size: NA
j_call: TRBJ1-2
v_call: TRBV13

cdr3_aa: ASSQTPGRPPYNEQF
clone_size: few
j_call: TRBJ2-1
v_call: TRBV14

cdr3_aa: ASTGGVRNYGYT
clone_size: NA
j_call: TRBJ1-2
v_call: TRBV6-5

cdr3_aa: AWSVLASGEQY
clone_size: NA
j_call: TRBJ2-7
v_call: TRBV30

cdr3_aa: ASREQGASYEQY
clone_size: NA
j_call: TRBJ2-7
v_call: TRBV2

cdr3_aa: SASGGRTPHGYT
clone_size: once
j_call: TRBJ1-2
v_call: TRBV29-1

cdr3_aa: ASSFSRGPNEKLF
clone_size: once
j_call: TRBJ1-4
v_call: TRBV9

cdr3_aa: ASSLTGGGDYGYT
clone_size: NA
j_call: TRBJ1-2
v_call: TRBV7-3

cdr3_aa: ASSFLTSGTSGANVLT
clone_size: NA
j_call: TRBJ2-6
v_call: TRBV5-1

cdr3_aa: AWSVPGYGYT
clone_size: once
j_call: TRBJ1-2
v_call: TRBV30

cdr3_aa: AWSDLAGVETGELF
clone_size: NA
j_call: TRBJ2-2
v_call: TRBV30